This is a list of T cell receptor beta chains from one sample in a study of blood T cells in healthy people across ages. TCRdb independently ran MiXCR on the 5' RACE reads; one entry per CDR3 protein. The data contain under 1,000,000 distinct CDR3 sequences, 35% to 40% of them singletons. Sequences were obtained from blood. The source of these receptors is a man younger than 30 in good health. The CDR3 runs from the conserved cysteine through the conserved F or W. A D gene is named only where the DNA matches it firmly. Rows give clone size only sometimes, using once, few, many, or a class for an expanded clone.

cdr3_aa: CASSQGQPTEQYF
cdr3_nt: TGTGCCAGCAGCCAAGGACAGCCGACTGAGCAGTACTTC
j_call: TRBJ2-7
d_call: -
v_call: TRBV14
clone_size: -

cdr3_aa: CASSTSGTAVGLDEAFF
cdr3_nt: TGTGCCAGCAGTACGAGCGGGACCGCAGTAGGCCTTGATGAAGCTTTCTTT
j_call: TRBJ1-1
d_call: -
v_call: TRBV27
clone_size: -

cdr3_aa: CASKVVTVNEQYF
cdr3_nt: TGCGCCAGCAAGGTGGTGACCGTAAATGAGCAGTACTTC
j_call: TRBJ2-5
d_call: -
v_call: TRBV5-1
clone_size: -

cdr3_aa: CASSSYRGVPSYNEQFF
cdr3_nt: TGTGCCAGCAGTTCATACAGGGGGGTCCCCTCCTACAATGAGCAGTTCTTC
j_call: TRBJ2-1
d_call: TRBD1
v_call: TRBV28
clone_size: few

cdr3_aa: CASSLLQGRRGGYEQFF
cdr3_nt: TGTGCCAGCAGTTTGCTGCAGGGACGGAGGGGCGGCTACGAGCAGTTCTTC
j_call: TRBJ2-1
d_call: -
v_call: TRBV28
clone_size: -

cdr3_aa: CASSKEPEGLLEYGYTF
cdr3_nt: TGTGCCAGCAGCAAAGAACCCGAAGGACTTTTAGAGTATGGCTACACCTTC
j_call: TRBJ1-2
d_call: -
v_call: TRBV21-1
clone_size: many

cdr3_aa: CSARVGRGVYLNEQFF
cdr3_nt: TGCAGTGCTAGAGTGGGACGGGGGGTATATCTCAATGAGCAGTTCTTC
j_call: TRBJ2-1
d_call: TRBD2
v_call: TRBV20-1
clone_size: few

cdr3_aa: CSARGLGAAKNIQYF
cdr3_nt: TGCAGTGCTAGAGGATTGGGGGCGGCCAAAAACATTCAGTACTTC
j_call: TRBJ2-4
d_call: -
v_call: TRBV20-1
clone_size: few

cdr3_aa: CASSLFRMVGLEETQYF
cdr3_nt: TGTGCCAGCAGTTTATTCAGGATGGTGGGTCTAGAAGAGACCCAGTACTTC
j_call: TRBJ2-5
d_call: -
v_call: TRBV6-5
clone_size: -

cdr3_aa: CAWSVMVYEQYF
cdr3_nt: TGTGCCTGGAGTGTTATGGTCTACGAGCAGTACTTC
j_call: TRBJ2-7
d_call: -
v_call: TRBV30
clone_size: -

cdr3_aa: CASSLEDRRSSYEQYF
cdr3_nt: TGTGCCAGCAGCTTGGAGGACAGGAGAAGCTCCTACGAGCAGTACTTC
j_call: TRBJ2-7
d_call: TRBD1
v_call: TRBV7-9
clone_size: many

cdr3_aa: CASSRNQGQGEPQYF
cdr3_nt: TGTGCCAGCAGCCGCAACCAGGGACAGGGAGAGCCCCAGTACTTC
j_call: TRBJ2-5
d_call: TRBD1
v_call: TRBV7-2
clone_size: few

cdr3_aa: CASSQGQGAYEQYF
cdr3_nt: TGCGCCAGCAGCCAAGGACAGGGGGCTTACGAGCAGTACTTC
j_call: TRBJ2-7
d_call: TRBD1
v_call: TRBV4-1
clone_size: many

cdr3_aa: CASSLRIAGNTEAFF
cdr3_nt: TGTGCCAGCAGCTTAAGGATCGCGGGGAACACTGAAGCTTTCTTT
j_call: TRBJ1-1
d_call: -
v_call: TRBV7-9
clone_size: -

cdr3_aa: CASSYSVNTYNEQYF
cdr3_nt: TGTGCCAGCAGTTACTCGGTAAATACTTACAATGAGCAGTACTTC
j_call: TRBJ2-7
d_call: -
v_call: TRBV6-5
clone_size: -

cdr3_aa: CASSMDSSLNGQFF
cdr3_nt: TGTGCCAGCAGCATGGACAGCTCCCTCAATGGGCAGTTCTTC
j_call: TRBJ2-1
d_call: -
v_call: TRBV12-3/TRBV12-4
clone_size: -

cdr3_aa: CATKASADTQYF
cdr3_nt: TGTGCCACCAAAGCTAGCGCAGATACGCAGTATTTT
j_call: TRBJ2-3
d_call: -
v_call: TRBV12-1
clone_size: many

cdr3_aa: CASSLDGFGYTF
cdr3_nt: TGTGCCAGCAGCTTAGACGGGTTTGGCTACACCTTC
j_call: TRBJ1-2
d_call: -
v_call: TRBV7-2
clone_size: few

cdr3_aa: CASSASGGAPPDTQYF
cdr3_nt: TGTGCCAGCAGCGCTAGCGGGGGGGCCCCCCCAGATACGCAGTATTTT
j_call: TRBJ2-3
d_call: TRBD2
v_call: TRBV9
clone_size: -

cdr3_aa: CASSLRPRAHNEKLFF
cdr3_nt: TGTGCCAGCAGCCTCCGACCCCGAGCCCATAATGAAAAACTGTTTTTT
j_call: TRBJ1-4
d_call: -
v_call: TRBV9
clone_size: -

cdr3_aa: CASSFMRGGSEQYF
cdr3_nt: TGTGCCAGCAGCTTCATGCGGGGGGGCTCCGAGCAGTACTTC
j_call: TRBJ2-7
d_call: TRBD2
v_call: TRBV7-2
clone_size: -

cdr3_aa: CASSQSRDRGYEQYF
cdr3_nt: TGCGCCAGCAGTCAATCCCGCGACAGGGGCTACGAGCAGTACTTC
j_call: TRBJ2-7
d_call: TRBD1
v_call: TRBV23-1
clone_size: -

cdr3_aa: CASSKSRGKTQYF
cdr3_nt: TGTGCCAGCAGCAAGTCCAGGGGAAAGACCCAGTACTTC
j_call: TRBJ2-5
d_call: -
v_call: TRBV21-1
clone_size: once

cdr3_aa: CASRLGDLRNQPQHF
cdr3_nt: TGTGCCAGCAGGCTAGGGGACCTCAGGAATCAGCCCCAGCATTTT
j_call: TRBJ1-5
d_call: -
v_call: TRBV2
clone_size: -

cdr3_aa: CSAGSRQRGGHVAKNIQYF
cdr3_nt: TGCAGTGCTGGTTCACGGCAGCGGGGGGGACACGTAGCCAAAAACATTCAGTACTTC
j_call: TRBJ2-4
d_call: TRBD2
v_call: TRBV20-1
clone_size: -

cdr3_aa: CASSYSGRVTYEQYF
cdr3_nt: TGTGCCAGCAGTTACTCTGGCAGGGTAACCTACGAGCAGTACTTC
j_call: TRBJ2-7
d_call: -
v_call: TRBV6-2/TRBV6-3
clone_size: many

cdr3_aa: CSARVGSRGRVSNYGYTF
cdr3_nt: TGCAGTGCTAGAGTGGGAAGTCGGGGGCGCGTGTCTAACTATGGCTACACCTTC
j_call: TRBJ1-2
d_call: -
v_call: TRBV20-1
clone_size: few

cdr3_aa: CASSQNYRGQAFF
cdr3_nt: TGTGCCAGCAGCCAGAACTACAGGGGGCAAGCTTTCTTT
j_call: TRBJ1-1
d_call: TRBD1
v_call: TRBV5-6
clone_size: -

cdr3_aa: CASSPETGRDSPLHF
cdr3_nt: TGTGCCAGCAGTCCCGAGACGGGGAGGGATTCACCCCTCCACTTT
j_call: TRBJ1-6
d_call: -
v_call: TRBV12-3/TRBV12-4
clone_size: -

cdr3_aa: CASSLAIQETQYF
cdr3_nt: TGTGCTAGCAGCTTAGCGATACAAGAGACCCAGTACTTC
j_call: TRBJ2-5
d_call: -
v_call: TRBV7-7
clone_size: many

cdr3_aa: CASSSYGGSLQETQYF
cdr3_nt: TGTGCCAGCAGCTCCTATGGGGGCTCACTCCAAGAGACCCAGTACTTC
j_call: TRBJ2-5
d_call: -
v_call: TRBV13
clone_size: few

cdr3_aa: CASSGRYGTVSTDTQYF
cdr3_nt: TGTGCCAGCAGCGGACGATACGGGACGGTCAGCACAGATACGCAGTATTTT
j_call: TRBJ2-3
d_call: -
v_call: TRBV9
clone_size: once

cdr3_aa: CSVQQGNLDTQYF
cdr3_nt: TGCAGTGTTCAACAGGGGAATCTAGATACGCAGTATTTT
j_call: TRBJ2-3
d_call: TRBD1
v_call: TRBV20-1
clone_size: few

cdr3_aa: CASSLGGAGSTGELFF
cdr3_nt: TGTGCCAGCAGTTTAGGGGGGGCAGGTAGCACCGGGGAGCTGTTTTTT
j_call: TRBJ2-2
d_call: -
v_call: TRBV12-3/TRBV12-4
clone_size: -

cdr3_aa: CASSRGRTDLILNTEAFF
cdr3_nt: TGTGCCAGCAGCCGAGGGAGGACAGACCTCATTCTGAACACTGAAGCTTTCTTT
j_call: TRBJ1-1
d_call: -
v_call: TRBV7-9
clone_size: -

cdr3_aa: CASGPTGHNYGYTF
cdr3_nt: TGTGCCAGCGGACCCACAGGGCACAACTATGGCTACACCTTC
j_call: TRBJ1-2
d_call: -
v_call: TRBV12-3/TRBV12-4
clone_size: -

cdr3_aa: CAISRKLEANYGYTF
cdr3_nt: TGTGCCATCAGCAGAAAACTGGAGGCTAACTATGGCTACACCTTC
j_call: TRBJ1-2
d_call: -
v_call: TRBV10-3
clone_size: few

cdr3_aa: CASSQAQGGRSGNTIYF
cdr3_nt: TGTGCCAGCAGCCAAGCCCAAGGGGGAAGGTCTGGAAACACCATATATTTT
j_call: TRBJ1-3
d_call: -
v_call: TRBV4-2
clone_size: -

cdr3_aa: CASSFQQGGSPLHF
cdr3_nt: TGTGCCAGCAGTTTTCAACAGGGCGGATCACCCCTCCACTTT
j_call: TRBJ1-6
d_call: -
v_call: TRBV12-3/TRBV12-4
clone_size: few

cdr3_aa: CSVETDWGEKLFF
cdr3_nt: TGCAGCGTTGAAACAGATTGGGGTGAAAAACTGTTTTTT
j_call: TRBJ1-4
d_call: -
v_call: TRBV29-1
clone_size: -

cdr3_aa: CASSESGPQGLIYEQYF
cdr3_nt: TGTGCCAGCAGTGAATCGGGTCCTCAGGGGCTGATCTACGAGCAGTACTTC
j_call: TRBJ2-7
d_call: -
v_call: TRBV25-1
clone_size: few

cdr3_aa: CASSSISGANVLTF
cdr3_nt: TGTGCCAGCAGTTCAATCTCTGGGGCCAACGTCCTGACTTTC
j_call: TRBJ2-6
d_call: -
v_call: TRBV28
clone_size: -